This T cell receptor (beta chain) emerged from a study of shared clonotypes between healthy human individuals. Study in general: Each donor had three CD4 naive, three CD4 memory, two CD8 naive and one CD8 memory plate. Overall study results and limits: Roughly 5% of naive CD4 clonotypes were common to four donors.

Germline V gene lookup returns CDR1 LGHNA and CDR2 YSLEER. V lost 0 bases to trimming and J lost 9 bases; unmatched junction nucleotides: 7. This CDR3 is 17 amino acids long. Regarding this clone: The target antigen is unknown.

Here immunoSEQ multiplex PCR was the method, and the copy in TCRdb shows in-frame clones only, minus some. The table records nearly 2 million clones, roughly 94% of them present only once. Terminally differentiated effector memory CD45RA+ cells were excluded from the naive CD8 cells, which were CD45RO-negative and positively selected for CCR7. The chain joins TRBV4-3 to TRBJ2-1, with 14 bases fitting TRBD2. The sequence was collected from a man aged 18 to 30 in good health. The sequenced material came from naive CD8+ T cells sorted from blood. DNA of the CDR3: TGCGCCAGCAGCCAAGATGCGGGGGGACTAGCGGGAGTTGAGCAGTTCTTC. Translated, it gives CASSQDAGGLAGVEQFF.